Each of the 10 T cell receptor beta chains below was sequenced from the same sample in a study of PD-1 blockade in classical Hodgkin lymphoma. All the patients suffered relapse after autologous stem cell transplantation, and brentuximab vedotin exposure differed. This table comes from immunoSEQ multiplex PCR, and its TCRdb copy is limited to in-frame clones, with some not included. The sample has approximately 13,000 clones; roughly 90% are singletons. The sample was peripheral blood mononuclear cells (PBMCs), taken at baseline. These receptors were obtained from a human donor with classical Hodgkin lymphoma.

The gene calls are TRBV7-9 and TRBJ1-2, with 7 bases that match TRBD1. Trimming cost V 5 bases and J 8 bases; bases outside gene matches: 23. This CDR3 region has 18 residues. Germline lookup yields CDR1 SEHNR and CDR2 FQNEAQ (reference sequence). CDR3 region: CASSPNGSPGGLVFGYTF. In DNA, the CDR3 is TGTGCCAGCAGCCCAAATGGATCGCCAGGGGGACTAGTATTCGGCTACACCTTC.

The rearrangement joins TRBV4-2 to TRBJ2-3; TRBD2 might be the D (6 bases). The V gene's germline CDR1 is LGHNA and CDR2 YNFKEQ. This CDR3 comprises 15 residues. V was shortened by 3 bases and J by 2 bases, with 12 bases between the two germline ends. CDR3 coding DNA: TGTGCCAGCAGCCACGGGAGACCTCACACAGATACGCAGTATTTT. Protein: CASSHGRPHTDTQYF.

The chain carries TRBV27 and TRBJ2-7; D is undetermined. The CDR3 extends over 14 amino acids. Trimming shortened V by 3 bases and J by 2 bases, and 11 bases separated the two germline ends. Germline V gene data show CDR1 as MNHEY and CDR2 as SMNVEV (reference sequence). Written as DNA, the CDR3 is TGTGCCAGCAGTTTGCACAAGGTTCCCTACGAGCAGTACTTC. It encodes CASSLHKVPYEQYF.

The chain carries TRBV19 and TRBJ1-6; D ambiguous. Germline CDR1 and CDR2: LNHDA and SQIVND (reference sequence). The V end lost 5 bases, the J end lost 0 bases, and 8 bases lay between the germline ends. The CDR3 is made up of 15 amino acids. This chain's CDR3 is CASSGLSSYNSPLHF. As DNA, the CDR3 is TGTGCCAGTAGTGGACTCAGCTCCTATAATTCACCCCTCCACTTT.

V gene TRBV5-1 combines with J gene TRBJ2-7, with 14 bases lining up with TRBD2. This CDR3 region has 14 residues. Germline CDR1 and CDR2: SGHRS and YFSETQ. V lost 3 bases, J lost 5 bases, and 1 base stayed unmatched. The CDR3 bases are TGCGCCAGCAGCTGGGGACTAGCGGGGGACGAGCAGTACTTC. This gives the protein CASSWGLAGDEQYF.

V and J are TRBV11-2 and TRBJ2-1; D might be TRBD1 or TRBD2, each matching 6 bases. The ends were cut back, 5 bases at V and 3 bases at J, with 17 bases in the middle. This CDR3 region has 16 residues. Germline V gene data show CDR1 as SGHAT and CDR2 as FQNNGV. The CDR3 loop is CASSPVRGRNYNEQFF. The CDR3 DNA sequence: TGTGCCAGCAGCCCCGTGAGGGGGAGGAACTACAATGAGCAGTTCTTC.

This sequence joins TRBV12-5 and TRBJ1-2; D is perhaps TRBD1 (6 bases). Trimming took 7 bases from V and 2 from J, leaving 17 bases between them. This CDR3 has 15 residues. Looked up from germline, CDR1 is LGHNT and CDR2 is FRNRAP. The CDR3 DNA is TGTGCTAGTGATTCAAGTCCCAGGGGAAACTATGGCTACACCTTC. Translating gives CASDSSPRGNYGYTF.

The rearrangement links TRBV7-3 to TRBJ2-3, with 8 bases identical to TRBD1. The CDR3 is made up of 14 amino acids. Germline V gives CDR1 SGHTA, CDR2 FQGTGA. V shed 5 bases, J shed 2 bases, and the junction held 3 bases outside the gene matches. DNA for the CDR3: TGTGCCAGCAGCAGACAGGGGACCACAGATACGCAGTATTTT. This translates into CASSRQGTTDTQYF.

The chain joins TRBV10-2 to TRBJ2-7; 8 bases map to TRBD1. Looked up from germline, CDR1 is WSHSY and CDR2 is SAAADI. The CDR3 is 15 amino acids. The V gene end was trimmed by 0 bases and the J gene end by 4 bases; junction bases not matched to a gene: 5. This chain's CDR3 is CASSESAGGGYEQYF. CDR3 coding DNA: TGCGCCAGCAGTGAGTCTGCAGGGGGCGGGTACGAGCAGTACTTC.

V and J are TRBV11-2 and TRBJ2-2, with no clear D. Between the trimmed V and J ends, which lost 3 bases and 5 bases, there was a span of 10 bases. Germline values: CDR1 SGHAT, CDR2 FQNNGV. This CDR3 is 14 amino acids long. The CDR3 coding sequence is TGTGCCAGCAGCTTTAATCCGGAGACCGGGGAGCTGTTTTTT. This sequence encodes CASSFNPETGELFF.